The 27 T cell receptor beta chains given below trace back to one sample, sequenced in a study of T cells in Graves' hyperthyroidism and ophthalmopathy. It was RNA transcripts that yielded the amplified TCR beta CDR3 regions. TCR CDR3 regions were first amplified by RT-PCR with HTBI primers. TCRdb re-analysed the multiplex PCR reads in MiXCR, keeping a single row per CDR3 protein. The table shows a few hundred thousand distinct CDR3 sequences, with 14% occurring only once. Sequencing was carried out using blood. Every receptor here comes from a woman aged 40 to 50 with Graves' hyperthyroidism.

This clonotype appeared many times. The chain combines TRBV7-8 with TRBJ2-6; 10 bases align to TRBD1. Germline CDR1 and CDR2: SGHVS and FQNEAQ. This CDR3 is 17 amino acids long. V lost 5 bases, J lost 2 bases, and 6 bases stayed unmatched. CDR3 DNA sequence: TGTGCCAGCAGCCAAGACAGGGGGCCGACTGGGGCCAACGTCCTGACTTTC. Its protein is CASSQDRGPTGANVLTF.

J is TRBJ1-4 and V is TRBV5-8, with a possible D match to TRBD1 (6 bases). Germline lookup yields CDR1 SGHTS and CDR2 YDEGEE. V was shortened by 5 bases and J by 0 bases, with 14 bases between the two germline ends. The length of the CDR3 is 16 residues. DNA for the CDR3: TGTGCCAGCAGTCGCCGGGACACACCAACTAATGAAAAACTGTTTTTT. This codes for CASSRRDTPTNEKLFF.

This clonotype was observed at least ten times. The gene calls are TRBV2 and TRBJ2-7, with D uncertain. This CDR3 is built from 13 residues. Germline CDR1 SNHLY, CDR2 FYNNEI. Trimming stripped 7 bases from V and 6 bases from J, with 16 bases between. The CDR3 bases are TGTGCCAGCAACGGCACCCCGAAGGGCGAGCAGTACTTC. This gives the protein CASNGTPKGEQYF.

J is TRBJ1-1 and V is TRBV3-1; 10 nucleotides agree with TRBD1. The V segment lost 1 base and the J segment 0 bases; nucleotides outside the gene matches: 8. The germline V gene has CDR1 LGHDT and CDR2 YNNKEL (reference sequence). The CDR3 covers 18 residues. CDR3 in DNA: TGTGCCAGCAGCCAAGCCGGGACAGGGGCGAACATGAACACTGAAGCTTTCTTT. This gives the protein CASSQAGTGANMNTEAFF.

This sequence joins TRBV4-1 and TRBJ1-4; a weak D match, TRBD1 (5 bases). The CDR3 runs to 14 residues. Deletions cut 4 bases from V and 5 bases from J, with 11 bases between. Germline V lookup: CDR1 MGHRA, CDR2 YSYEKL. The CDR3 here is CASSRPRGNEKLFF. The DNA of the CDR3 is TGCGCCAGCAGCCGACCCCGGGGGAATGAAAAACTGTTTTTT.

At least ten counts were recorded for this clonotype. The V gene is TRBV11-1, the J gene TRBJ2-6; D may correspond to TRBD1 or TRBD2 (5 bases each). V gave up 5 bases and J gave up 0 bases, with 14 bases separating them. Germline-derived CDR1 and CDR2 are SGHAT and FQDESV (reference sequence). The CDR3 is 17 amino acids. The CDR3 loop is CASSPRDGSSGANVLTF. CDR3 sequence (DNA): TGTGCCAGCAGCCCCCGGGACGGTAGCTCTGGGGCCAACGTCCTGACTTTC.

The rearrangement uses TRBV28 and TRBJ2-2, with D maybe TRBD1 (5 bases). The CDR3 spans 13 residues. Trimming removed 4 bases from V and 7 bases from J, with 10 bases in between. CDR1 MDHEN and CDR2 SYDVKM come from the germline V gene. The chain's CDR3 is CASSSYRIGELFF. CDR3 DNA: TGTGCCAGCAGTTCCTACAGGATCGGGGAGCTGTTTTTT.

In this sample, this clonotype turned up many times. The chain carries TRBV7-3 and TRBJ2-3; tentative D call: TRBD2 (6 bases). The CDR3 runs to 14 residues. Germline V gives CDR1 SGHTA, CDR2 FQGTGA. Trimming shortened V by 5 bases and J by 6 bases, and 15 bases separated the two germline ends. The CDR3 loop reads CASSPTGEVDTQYF. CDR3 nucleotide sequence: TGTGCCAGCAGCCCTACGGGAGAGGTGGATACGCAGTATTTT.

The CDR3 is CSASGSGSNTGELFF. The CDR3 bases are TGCAGTGCTAGTGGGAGCGGGAGTAACACCGGGGAGCTGTTTTTT. The rearrangement joins TRBV20-1 to TRBJ2-2, with 8 positions matching TRBD2. Trimming at V came to 3 bases and at J to 2 bases, leaving 5 bases not matched to a gene. The CDR3 is 15 amino acids. The germline CDR1 and CDR2 sequences are DFQATT and SNEGSKA (reference sequence).

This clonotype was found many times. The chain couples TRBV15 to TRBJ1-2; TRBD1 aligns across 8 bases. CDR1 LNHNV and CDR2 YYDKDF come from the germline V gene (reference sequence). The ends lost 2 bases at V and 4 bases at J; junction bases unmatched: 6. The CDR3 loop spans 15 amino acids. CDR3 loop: CATSRLITGGYGYTF. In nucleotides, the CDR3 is TGTGCCACCAGCAGATTAATAACAGGGGGCTATGGCTACACCTTC.

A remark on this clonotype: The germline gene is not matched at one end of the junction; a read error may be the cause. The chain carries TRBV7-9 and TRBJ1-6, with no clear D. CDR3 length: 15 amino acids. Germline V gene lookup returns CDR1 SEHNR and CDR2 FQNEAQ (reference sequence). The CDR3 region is CASSLDGSYNSLLHF. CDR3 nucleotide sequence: TGTGCCAGCAGCTTAGACGGGAGTTATAATTCACTCCTCCACTTT.

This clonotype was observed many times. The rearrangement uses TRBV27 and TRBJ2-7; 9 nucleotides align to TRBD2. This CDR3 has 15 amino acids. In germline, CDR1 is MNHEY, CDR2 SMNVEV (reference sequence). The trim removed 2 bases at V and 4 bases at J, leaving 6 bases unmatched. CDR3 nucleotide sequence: TGTGCCAGCAGTTTAAGGCTAGCGGGAATATACGAGCAGTACTTC. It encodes CASSLRLAGIYEQYF.

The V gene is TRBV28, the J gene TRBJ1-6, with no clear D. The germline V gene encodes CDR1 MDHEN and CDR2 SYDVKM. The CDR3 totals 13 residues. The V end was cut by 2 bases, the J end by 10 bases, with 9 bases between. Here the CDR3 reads CASSLHTSSPLHF. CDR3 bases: TGTGCCAGCAGTTTACATACGAGCTCACCCCTCCACTTT.

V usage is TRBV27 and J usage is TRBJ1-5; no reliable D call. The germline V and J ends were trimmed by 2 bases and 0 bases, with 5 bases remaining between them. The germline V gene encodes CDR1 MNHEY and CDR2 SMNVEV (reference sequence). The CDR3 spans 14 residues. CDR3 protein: CASSLQISNQPQHF. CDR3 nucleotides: TGTGCCAGCAGTTTACAAATTAGCAATCAGCCCCAGCATTTT.

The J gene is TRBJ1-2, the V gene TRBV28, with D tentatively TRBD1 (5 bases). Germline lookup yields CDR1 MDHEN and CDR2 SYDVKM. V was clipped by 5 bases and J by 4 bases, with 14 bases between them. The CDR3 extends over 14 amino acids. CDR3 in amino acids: CASSPPGGVYGYTF. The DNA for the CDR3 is TGTGCCAGCAGTCCTCCCGGGGGAGTCTATGGCTACACCTTC.

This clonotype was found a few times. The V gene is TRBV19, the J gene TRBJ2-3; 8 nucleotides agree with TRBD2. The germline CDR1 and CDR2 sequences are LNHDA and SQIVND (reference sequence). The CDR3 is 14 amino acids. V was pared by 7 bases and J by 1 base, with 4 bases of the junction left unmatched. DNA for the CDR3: TGTGCCAGTAAAGAACTAGCGGGCACAGATACGCAGTATTTT. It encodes CASKELAGTDTQYF.

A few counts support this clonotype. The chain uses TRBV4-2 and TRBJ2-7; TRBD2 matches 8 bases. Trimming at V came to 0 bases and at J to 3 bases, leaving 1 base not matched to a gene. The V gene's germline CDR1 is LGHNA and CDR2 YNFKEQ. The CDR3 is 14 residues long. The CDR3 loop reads CASSQDTSGYEQYF. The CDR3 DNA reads TGTGCCAGCAGCCAAGATACTAGCGGCTACGAGCAGTACTTC.

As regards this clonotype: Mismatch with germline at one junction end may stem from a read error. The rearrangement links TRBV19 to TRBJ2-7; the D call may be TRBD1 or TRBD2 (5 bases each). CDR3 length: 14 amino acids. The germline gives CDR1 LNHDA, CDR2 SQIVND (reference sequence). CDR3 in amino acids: CASSTSRGAYEQYF. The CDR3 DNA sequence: TGTGCTAGTAGTACTTCGAGGGGTGCATACGAGCAGTACTTC.

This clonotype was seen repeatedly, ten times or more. The CDR3 protein is CASSLSRRTEAFF. CDR3 nucleotides: TGTGCCAGCAGTTTGAGTCGAAGAACTGAAGCTTTCTTT. V is TRBV28 and J is TRBJ1-1; the D is unclear. The V and J ends lost 3 bases and 5 bases respectively, with 10 bases between them. Germline V gives CDR1 MDHEN, CDR2 SYDVKM. This CDR3 has 13 residues.

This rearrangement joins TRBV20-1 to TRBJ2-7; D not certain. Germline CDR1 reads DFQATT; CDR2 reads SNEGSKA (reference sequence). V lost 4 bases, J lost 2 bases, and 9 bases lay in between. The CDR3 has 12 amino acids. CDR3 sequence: CSAIPRAYEQYF. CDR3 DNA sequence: TGCAGTGCTATCCCTCGGGCCTACGAGCAGTACTTC.

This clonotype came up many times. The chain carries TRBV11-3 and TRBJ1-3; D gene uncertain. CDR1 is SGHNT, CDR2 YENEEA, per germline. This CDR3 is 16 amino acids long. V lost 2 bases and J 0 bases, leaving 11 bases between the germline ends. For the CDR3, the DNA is TGTGCCAGCAGCTTATCCGTTGGGCACTCTGGAAACACCATATATTTT. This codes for CASSLSVGHSGNTIYF.

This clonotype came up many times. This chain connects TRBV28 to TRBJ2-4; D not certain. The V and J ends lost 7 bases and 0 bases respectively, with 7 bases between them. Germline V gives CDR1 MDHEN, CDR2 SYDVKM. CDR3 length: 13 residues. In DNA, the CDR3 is TGTGCCAGCAATTTGAGAGCCAAAAACATTCAGTACTTC. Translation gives CASNLRAKNIQYF.

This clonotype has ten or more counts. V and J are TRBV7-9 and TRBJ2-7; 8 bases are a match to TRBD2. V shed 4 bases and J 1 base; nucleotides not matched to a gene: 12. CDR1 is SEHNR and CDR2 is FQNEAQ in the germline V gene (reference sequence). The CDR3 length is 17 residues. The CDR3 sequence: CASSSTSVTSVSYEQYF. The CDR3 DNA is TGTGCCAGCAGCTCCACCTCTGTGACTAGCGTTTCCTACGAGCAGTACTTC.

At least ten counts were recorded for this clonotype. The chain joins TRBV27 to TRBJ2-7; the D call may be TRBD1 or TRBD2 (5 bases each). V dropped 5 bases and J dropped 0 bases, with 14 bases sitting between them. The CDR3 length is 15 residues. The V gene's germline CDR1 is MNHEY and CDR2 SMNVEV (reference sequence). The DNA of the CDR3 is TGTGCCAGCAGTCCCAATTGGGACCACTCCTACGAGCAGTACTTC. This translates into CASSPNWDHSYEQYF.

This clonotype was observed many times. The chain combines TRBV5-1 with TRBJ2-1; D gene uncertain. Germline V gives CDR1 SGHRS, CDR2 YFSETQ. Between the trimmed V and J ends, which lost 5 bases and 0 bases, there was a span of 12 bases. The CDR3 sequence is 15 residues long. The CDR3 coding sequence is TGCGCCAGCAGGCCGGGTGGGGTCTCCTACAATGAGCAGTTCTTC. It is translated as CASRPGGVSYNEQFF.

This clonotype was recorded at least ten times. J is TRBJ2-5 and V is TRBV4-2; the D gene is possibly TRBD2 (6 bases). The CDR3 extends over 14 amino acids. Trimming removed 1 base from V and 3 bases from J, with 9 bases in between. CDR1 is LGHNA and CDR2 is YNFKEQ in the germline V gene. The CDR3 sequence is CASSQGVAEETQYF. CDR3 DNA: TGTGCCAGCAGCCAAGGGGTAGCGGAAGAGACCCAGTACTTC.

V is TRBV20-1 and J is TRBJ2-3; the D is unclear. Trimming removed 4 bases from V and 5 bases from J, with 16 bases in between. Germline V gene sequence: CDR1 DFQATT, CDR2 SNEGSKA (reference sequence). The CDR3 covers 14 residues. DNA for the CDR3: TGCAGTGCTACGACGACGATTTTAGGAGATACGCAGTATTTT. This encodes CSATTTILGDTQYF.